These T cell receptor beta chains were read from a single sample in a study of CD8 T cells in Susac syndrome. TCRdb used MiXCR to reprocess the immunoSEQ multiplex PCR reads, holding one entry per CDR3 protein. The profile covers 210,000 or so distinct CDR3 sequences, with around 93% appearing a single time and around 0.15% taken by the ten largest. The sample consisted of CD4+ T cells from PBMCs. These receptor sequences come from a human donor with Susac syndrome. Each CDR3 is given without its conserved first and last residue. For some rows the clone size is stated as once, few or many, or as a class when expanded; others skip it.

-	TRBV7-9	TRBJ1-1	ASSPNLGMNTEAF
-	TRBV5-1	TRBJ2-6	ASSSPDRSGANVLT
-	TRBV5-1	TRBJ2-3	ASSLVLDSDTQY
-	TRBV19	TRBJ1-1	ASSIQGANTEAF
-	TRBV28	TRBJ1-1	ASSSLAGARTEAF
once	TRBV19	TRBJ2-1	ASGGGIMYNEQF
-	TRBV15	TRBJ2-2	ATAKDRAHTGELF
-	TRBV20-1	TRBJ2-1	SARGRGLALNEQF
-	TRBV20-1	TRBJ1-5	SAHRGVNQPQH
-	TRBV20-1	TRBJ1-2	SARQGSNYGYT
-	TRBV20-1	TRBJ1-4	SAPTGEGEKLF
few	TRBV6-2/TRBV6-3	TRBJ1-1	ASSLTTRAEAF
-	TRBV5-4	TRBJ2-2	ASSLSRSQGELF
-	TRBV30	TRBJ1-6	AWKPEIAYNSPLH
-	TRBV4-2	TRBJ2-5	ASSGGQNQETQY
once	TRBV7-8	TRBJ2-5	ASSQRLAETQY
-	TRBV7-2	TRBJ2-3	ASSLDGSGDTQY
once	TRBV20-1	TRBJ1-4	SARDVIEKLF
-	TRBV5-1	TRBJ1-5	ASPYPACGADPNQPQH
-	TRBV7-8	TRBJ2-1	ASSPTRTGQINNEQF
-	TRBV3-1	TRBJ1-4	ASSRGLQSEEKLF
-	TRBV20-1	TRBJ2-7	SAEQGITGQY
-	TRBV5-4	TRBJ2-7	ASSSDRASYEQY
-	TRBV5-6	TRBJ1-2	ASSLASGSYT
-	TRBV12-3/TRBV12-4	TRBJ2-2	ASSLYSRIRGSGELF
-	TRBV29-1	TRBJ1-3	SVTKSSGNTIY
-	TRBV28	TRBJ2-7	ASSEKTGWAYEQY
-	TRBV18	TRBJ2-7	ASNFRDRDYEQY
-	TRBV11-2	TRBJ1-2	ASSFRGGNYGYT
once	TRBV24-1	TRBJ2-5	ATSDQVGGPETQY
-	TRBV30	TRBJ1-2	AWSGPGRGYT
-	TRBV2	TRBJ2-5	ASSGGQGRGETQY